The 19 T cell receptor beta chains reported below all come from one sample, sequenced in a study of response to subunit inactivated influenza vaccine (dated by TCRdb to the late 2010s). Receptor libraries were prepared by RT-PCR. TCRdb names Illumina HiSeq 2500 as the instrument used. TCRdb cleaned the public reads at Q25 with fastp, built clones with MiXCR and kept in-frame beta chains. Rows are combined by CDR3 protein, so each entry shows the most common genes and DNA. The sample table records around 320,000 distinct CDR3 sequences; 22% of these occur just once. The ten top clones hold under 13% of the sample. The sequences come from PBMCs from blood, collected 21 months after vaccination. These receptors were taken from a man between 50 and 75 years old who received an inactivated influenza vaccine. Donor details come from another sample of the same person, matched by shared clones.

The chain carries TRBV4-3 and TRBJ2-2, with no clear D. Germline V gene data show CDR1 as LGHNA and CDR2 as YSLEER. The germline V and J ends were trimmed by 1 base and 2 bases, with 14 bases remaining between them. CDR3 length: 17 residues. The CDR3 loop is CASSQAQPPYNTGELFF. The CDR3 coding sequence is TGCGCCAGCAGCCAAGCCCAGCCGCCATACAACACCGGGGAGCTGTTTTTT.

The CDR3 spells CASNSRDRGLWQYF. The CDR3 DNA is TGTGCCAGCAACAGCCGGGACAGGGGGCTCTGGCAGTACTTC. The chain has TRBV28 and TRBJ2-7, with 12 bases that match TRBD1. Germline V gene sequence: CDR1 MDHEN, CDR2 SYDVKM. The CDR3 consists of 14 residues. V trimming: 7 bases; J trimming: 9 bases; junction bases outside the gene matches: 10.

Ten or more counts support this clonotype. The chain couples TRBV3-1 to TRBJ2-3; 14 bases are a match to TRBD2. In germline, CDR1 is LGHDT, CDR2 YNNKEL (reference sequence). The CDR3 contains 16 residues. V trimming: 7 bases; J trimming: 4 bases; junction bases outside the gene matches: 7. This CDR3 is CASTRLAGGPSDTQYF. CDR3 bases: TGTGCCAGCACACGACTAGCGGGAGGGCCATCAGATACGCAGTATTTT.

This clonotype was seen repeatedly, ten times or more. The chain joins TRBV5-6 to TRBJ1-1; 7 nucleotides line up with TRBD1. V was clipped by 5 bases and J by 1 base; unmatched bases: 8. Per germline, CDR1 SGHDT and CDR2 YYEEEE. This CDR3 contains 15 residues. The CDR3: CASRWRTGKNTEAFF. CDR3 nucleotide sequence: TGTGCCAGCAGATGGCGGACAGGCAAGAACACTGAAGCTTTCTTT.

This clonotype was counted ten times or more. The rearrangement uses TRBV2 and TRBJ1-2; no definite D call. CDR3 size: 15 residues. Trimming took off 8 bases at V and 0 bases at J, with 16 bases between the two ends. Germline V gene data show CDR1 as SNHLY and CDR2 as FYNNEI. The CDR3 DNA reads TGTGCCAGCTCATCCACACGGGAAGCTAACTATGGCTACACCTTC. Translation gives CASSSTREANYGYTF.

In regard to this clonotype: This may arise from a read error, as a much more abundant clone is one base away. The chain recombines TRBV7-2 with TRBJ1-4; D is possibly TRBD1 (6 bases). The CDR3 has 16 amino acids. Germline-derived CDR1 and CDR2 are SGHTA and FQGNSA. Here the CDR3 reads CASSLASGATNEELFF. In DNA, the CDR3 is TGTGCCAGCAGCTTAGCTTCGGGGGCAACTAATGAAGAACTGTTTTTT. The full variable domain, in which reference TRBV7-2 and TRBJ1-4 provide the parts outside the CDR3, is GAGVSQSPSNKVTEKGKDVELRCDPISGHTALYWYRQSLGQGLEFLIYFQGNSAPDKSGLPSDRFSAERTGGSVSTLTIQRTQQEDSAVYLCASSLASGATNEELFFGSGTQLSVL.

This clonotype was seen a few times. The chain recombines TRBV6-5 with TRBJ1-1; D gene unclear. This CDR3 comprises 11 residues. Germline CDR1 is MNHEY and CDR2 is SVGAGI. The V and J ends lost 6 bases and 4 bases respectively, with 6 bases between them. In DNA, the CDR3 is TGTGCCAGCAGCTCGAGCACTGAAGCTTTCTTT. The encoded protein is CASSSSTEAFF.

The chain is built from TRBV7-9 and TRBJ2-7; tentatively, D is TRBD1 (6 bases). Trimming cost V 6 bases and J 7 bases, with 10 bases left between them. Looked up from germline, CDR1 is SEHNR and CDR2 is FQNEAQ (reference sequence). This CDR3 is built from 11 residues. Here the CDR3 reads CASRSGTEQYF. DNA for the CDR3: TGTGCCAGCAGATCCGGGACAGAGCAGTACTTC.

J is TRBJ1-1 and V is TRBV29-1; D perhaps matches TRBD1 (6 bases). Trimming left V 4 bases short and J 3 bases short, with 15 bases between. The CDR3 runs to 14 residues. The germline V gene has CDR1 SQVTM and CDR2 ANQGSEA. The CDR3 sequence is CSVGGGRRYTEAFF. CDR3 DNA: TGCAGCGTTGGGGGGGGCAGGAGGTACACTGAAGCTTTCTTT.

The CDR3 is CSVRTGGGDEQYF. As DNA, the CDR3 is TGCAGCGTAAGGACAGGGGGGGGAGACGAGCAGTACTTC. The V gene is TRBV29-1, the J gene TRBJ2-7, with TRBD1 identical over 10 bases. The CDR3 extends over 13 amino acids. Germline CDR1 and CDR2: SQVTM and ANQGSEA. After removal of 6 bases from V and 5 bases from J, the junction contained 7 bases not matched to a gene.

In this sample, this clonotype turned up a few times. This chain links TRBV10-3 with TRBJ2-1, with D perhaps TRBD1 (6 bases). The CDR3 consists of 12 residues. Trimming stripped 6 bases from V and 4 bases from J, with 7 bases between. The germline gives CDR1 ENHRY, CDR2 SYGVKD. CDR3 sequence reads: CAISGQYNEQFF. The CDR3 bases are TGTGCCATCAGCGGACAGTACAATGAGCAGTTCTTC.

The chain has TRBV12-3 or TRBV12-4 and TRBJ2-3, with no clear D. The CDR3 consists of 17 residues. V was cut by 5 bases and J by 0 bases, with 18 bases left in between. The CDR3 DNA reads as TGTGCCAGCAGTCCCATCCACGGACGGATAAGCACAGATACGCAGTATTTT. It encodes CASSPIHGRISTDTQYF.

This clonotype was seen a handful of times. The chain couples TRBV12-3 or TRBV12-4 to TRBJ2-3; 9 bases agree with TRBD2. The trim removed 5 bases at V and 10 bases at J, leaving 13 bases unmatched. CDR3 length equals 15 residues. CDR3 bases: TGTGCCAGCAGTCCCCGAATCGGCGGGGGGGCAGCGCAGTATTTT. Protein product: CASSPRIGGGAAQYF.

The gene calls are TRBV6-2 or TRBV6-3 and TRBJ2-7, with D perhaps TRBD1 or TRBD2 (5 bases each). Germline V gene sequence: CDR1 MNHEY, CDR2 SVGEGT. Trimming took 7 bases from V and 1 from J, leaving 11 bases between them. The CDR3 runs 13 residues. The CDR3 reads CASIPGPSYEQYF. In DNA, the CDR3 is TGTGCCAGCATTCCGGGACCGTCCTACGAGCAGTACTTC.

The table lists this clonotype with many counts. The chain uses TRBV5-6 and TRBJ1-1, with D perhaps matching TRBD1 (6 bases). CDR1 and CDR2 (germline): SGHDT, YYEEEE. This CDR3 spans 18 amino acids. Trimming left V 4 bases short and J 4 bases short, with 26 bases between. In DNA, the CDR3 is TGTGCCAGCAGCCAATGGTGGGGGCATTGGACGAAAAGCACTGAAGCTTTCTTT. This gives the protein CASSQWWGHWTKSTEAFF.

This chain joins TRBV20-1 and TRBJ1-1; a possible D gene is TRBD1 (6 bases). Trimming cost V 2 bases and J 0 bases, with 13 bases left between them. The germline CDR1 and CDR2 sequences are DFQATT and SNEGSKA (reference sequence). The length of the CDR3 is 15 residues. In DNA form, the CDR3 reads TGCAGTGCTAGAAACCAACAGGGCCTGAACACTGAAGCTTTCTTT. It translates to CSARNQQGLNTEAFF.

V gene TRBV12-3 or TRBV12-4 combines with J gene TRBJ2-1, with D possibly matching TRBD2 (6 bases). The ends were cut back, 5 bases at V and 5 bases at J, with 10 bases in the middle. The CDR3 extends over 13 amino acids. CDR3 bases: TGTGCCAGCAGTACCAGGACTAACAATGAGCAGTTCTTC. Its translation is CASSTRTNNEQFF.

The chain links TRBV28 to TRBJ1-6; D gene ambiguous. The CDR3 is made up of 12 amino acids. Germline V CDR1 and CDR2: MDHEN, SYDVKM. The V and J ends lost 6 bases and 13 bases respectively, with 13 bases between them. The CDR3 reads CASRPDGFPLHF. CDR3 coding DNA: TGTGCCAGCAGGCCCGACGGGTTCCCCCTCCACTTT.

The sample holds many counts of this clonotype. V gene TRBV27 combines with J gene TRBJ1-3; a weak D match, TRBD1 (5 bases). Deletions cut 3 bases from V and 4 bases from J, with 16 bases between. The CDR3 is 16 amino acids. Per the germline V gene, CDR1 is MNHEY and CDR2 is SMNVEV (reference sequence). The CDR3 protein is CASSFHRGHQGNTIYF. CDR3 bases: TGTGCCAGCAGTTTCCATCGGGGCCATCAGGGAAACACCATATATTTT.